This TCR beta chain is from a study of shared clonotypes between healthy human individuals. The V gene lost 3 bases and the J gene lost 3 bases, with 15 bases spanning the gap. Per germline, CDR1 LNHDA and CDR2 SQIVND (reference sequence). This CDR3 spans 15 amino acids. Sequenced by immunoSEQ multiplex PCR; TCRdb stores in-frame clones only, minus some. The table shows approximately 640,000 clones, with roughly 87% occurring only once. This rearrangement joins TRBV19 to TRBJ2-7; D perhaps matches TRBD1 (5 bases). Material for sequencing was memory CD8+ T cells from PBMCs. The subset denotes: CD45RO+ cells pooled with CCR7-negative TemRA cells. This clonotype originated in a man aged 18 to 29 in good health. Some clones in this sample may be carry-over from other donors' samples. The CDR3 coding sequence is TGTGCCAGTAGTATTTCTATGGGGCTACACTACGAGCAGTACTTC. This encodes CASSISMGLHYEQYF.